The 21 T cell receptor beta chains below come from one sample, sequenced in a study of T cell responses to AZD1222 COVID-19 vaccine. The data were produced by immunoSEQ multiplex PCR, yet TCRdb's version contains in-frame clones alone and is incomplete. The sample shows around 99,000 clones, roughly nine tenths of them seen only once. This sample comprised peripheral blood, obtained on day 0 of AZD1222 vaccination. The receptors were gathered from an adult in good health.

V is TRBV10-3 and J is TRBJ2-7; 9 nucleotides line up with TRBD2. The CDR3 sequence is 14 residues long. After removal of 6 bases from V and 1 base from J, the junction contained 4 bases not matched to a gene. Germline V gene lookup returns CDR1 ENHRY and CDR2 SYGVKD. CDR3: CAIRSGGISYEQYF. CDR3 bases: TGTGCCATCAGGAGCGGGGGGATTTCCTACGAGCAGTACTTC.

This clone was observed a few times. The CDR3 nucleotides read TGTGCTAGTGGTTTGGCGGGAGGCAATCAGCCCCAGCATTTT. Translating gives CASGLAGGNQPQHF. The rearrangement uses TRBV12-5 and TRBJ1-5, with D hard to call. Germline values: CDR1 LGHNT, CDR2 FRNRAP. V was shortened by 1 base and J by 2 bases, with 6 bases between the two germline ends. There are 14 residues in the CDR3.

The rearrangement links TRBV9 to TRBJ1-4; 7 bases are shared with TRBD1. J was trimmed by 5 bases and V by 2 bases; bases with no gene match: 6. In germline, CDR1 is SGDLS, CDR2 YYNGEE. The CDR3 runs to 15 residues. The CDR3 spells CASSVTTGRNEKLFF. The CDR3, as DNA: TGTGCCAGCAGCGTTACGACAGGGAGGAATGAAAAACTGTTTTTT.

V usage is TRBV7-9 and J usage is TRBJ1-2, with D perhaps matching TRBD1 (5 bases). Germline V gene sequence: CDR1 SEHNR, CDR2 FQNEAQ (reference sequence). The CDR3 consists of 12 residues. V dropped 8 bases and J dropped 5 bases, with 12 bases sitting between them. The CDR3 spells CASRGDSYGYTF. The CDR3 DNA is TGTGCCAGCCGCGGGGACTCGTATGGCTACACCTTC.

This clone was seen just once. The chain has TRBV7-2 and TRBJ2-5, with 15 positions matching TRBD2. The CDR3 runs to 19 residues. The germline gives CDR1 SGHTA, CDR2 FQGNSA. V trimming: 4 bases; J trimming: 4 bases; junction bases outside the gene matches: 13. Here the CDR3 reads CASSSRGGLAGGQGETQYF. In nucleotides, the CDR3 is TGTGCCAGCAGCTCCCGAGGGGGACTAGCGGGGGGACAGGGAGAGACCCAGTACTTC.

The genes are TRBV2 and TRBJ2-6; D not certain. The CDR3 has 16 residues. The V gene lost 8 bases and the J gene lost 0 bases, with 14 bases spanning the gap. Per germline, CDR1 SNHLY and CDR2 FYNNEI. CDR3 region: CASSAGINSGANVLTF. Written as DNA, the CDR3 is TGTGCCAGCTCAGCAGGTATCAACTCTGGGGCCAACGTCCTGACTTTC.

The gene calls are TRBV29-1 and TRBJ2-3, with 14 bases that match TRBD2. The V and J ends lost 0 bases and 4 bases, in that order; junction bases with no gene match: 9. Germline-derived CDR1 and CDR2 are SQVTM and ANQGSEA. CDR3 size: 18 residues. The CDR3 DNA follows: TGCAGCGTTGAAGATCCCGGGACTAGCGGGGGATTGTCAGATACGCAGTATTTT. As protein: CSVEDPGTSGGLSDTQYF.

The genes are TRBV11-1 and TRBJ1-5; D remains ambiguous. Trimming took 5 bases from V and 4 from J, leaving 9 bases between them. Germline CDR1 and CDR2: SGHAT and FQDESV (reference sequence). This CDR3 has 13 amino acids. The CDR3, as DNA: TGTGCCAGCAGCCCGAACCGAAATCAGCCCCAGCATTTT. The encoded protein is CASSPNRNQPQHF.

This rearrangement joins TRBV21-1 to TRBJ2-5; TRBD1 is the table's D call and was not checked against the DNA. TRBV21-1 corresponds to a pseudogene. The CDR3 contains 15 residues. Here the CDR3 reads CASSKEGQGQETQYF. CDR3 in DNA: TGTGCCAGCAGCAAAGAAGGACAGGGCCAAGAGACCCAGTACTTC.

The chain has TRBV18 and TRBJ1-1, with a tentative D call TRBD1 (5 bases). The CDR3 loop spans 17 amino acids. Trimming took 3 bases from V and 0 from J, leaving 17 bases between them. From germline, CDR1 is KGHSH and CDR2 LQKENI. Here the CDR3 reads CASSPTPRQIMNTEAFF. The CDR3 DNA follows: TGTGCCAGCTCACCGACCCCCCGACAGATCATGAACACTGAAGCTTTCTTT.

The chain couples TRBV25-1 to TRBJ1-5; D gene unclear. This CDR3 is 16 amino acids long. Germline V gene lookup returns CDR1 MGHDK and CDR2 SYGVNS. Deletions cut 1 base from V and 0 bases from J, with 10 bases between. CDR3 amino acids: CASSESGRSSNQPQHF. CDR3 bases: TGTGCCAGCAGTGAATCCGGCAGAAGTAGCAATCAGCCCCAGCATTTT.

The rearrangement links TRBV30 to TRBJ1-2; a weak D match, TRBD1 (5 bases). This CDR3 spans 17 amino acids. CDR1 is GTSNPN and CDR2 is SVGIG in the germline V gene (reference sequence). With 2 bases removed from V and 1 base from J, the gap between germline ends came to 20 bases. In DNA form, the CDR3 reads TGTGCCTGGAGTCCGAGGGGTGGCAGACTCCGTAACTATGGCTACACCTTC. Amino acids: CAWSPRGGRLRNYGYTF.

The rearrangement links TRBV7-2 to TRBJ2-2, with D hard to call. In germline, CDR1 is SGHTA, CDR2 FQGNSA. V shed 1 base and J shed 3 bases, with 12 bases lying between them. The CDR3 consists of 16 residues. The CDR3 protein is CASSLGTRLYTGELFF. The DNA for the CDR3 is TGTGCCAGCAGCTTAGGTACGCGCTTATACACCGGGGAGCTGTTTTTT.

The chain recombines TRBV7-9 with TRBJ1-1, with D possibly being TRBD1 (6 bases). Germline loops: CDR1 SEHNR, CDR2 FQNEAQ (reference sequence). The CDR3 contains 18 residues. V was trimmed by 3 bases and J by 1 base, leaving 21 bases between them. CDR3 sequence (DNA): TGTGCCAGCAGCTTTGCCCCCCGTGGCAGGGGTGCGAACACTGAAGCTTTCTTT. Encoded protein: CASSFAPRGRGANTEAFF.

The chain has TRBV12-5 and TRBJ1-5, with 8 bases fitting TRBD1. Germline CDR1 reads LGHNT; CDR2 reads FRNRAP. The CDR3 extends over 17 amino acids. V shed 1 base and J 0 bases; nucleotides not matched to a gene: 5. The chain's CDR3 is CASGLAQGAGSNQPQHF. The CDR3 nucleotides read TGTGCTAGTGGTTTGGCTCAGGGGGCGGGTAGCAATCAGCCCCAGCATTTT. The complete variable domain, with remaining parts taken from reference TRBV12-5 and TRBJ1-5, reads DARVTQTPRHKVTEMGQEVTMRCQPILGHNTVFWYRQTMMQGLELLAYFRNRAPLDDSGMPKDRFSAEMPDATLATLKIQPSEPRDSAVYFCASGLAQGAGSNQPQHFGDGTRLSIL.

The J gene is TRBJ1-2, the V gene TRBV5-6; TRBD1 is a possible D gene (6 bases). Trimming left V 4 bases short and J 5 bases short, with 15 bases between. The germline CDR1 and CDR2 sequences are SGHDT and YYEEEE. The CDR3 is 14 residues long. Written as DNA, the CDR3 is TGTGCCAGCAGCACCAGACAGGACCTTTATGGCTACACCTTC. Encoded protein: CASSTRQDLYGYTF. Full variable domain (outside the CDR3, taken from reference TRBV5-6 and TRBJ1-2): DAGVTQSPTHLIKTRGQQVTLRCSPKSGHDTVSWYQQALGQGPQFIFQYYEEEERQRGNFPDRFSGHQFPNYSSELNVNALLLGDSALYLCASSTRQDLYGYTFGSGTRLTVV.

The chain links TRBV5-1 to TRBJ1-2; 11 bases line up with TRBD1. V shed 3 bases and J 7 bases; nucleotides not matched to a gene: 5. The germline V gene encodes CDR1 SGHRS and CDR2 YFSETQ. The CDR3 has 14 residues. The CDR3 is CASSSGQGATGYTF. For the CDR3, the DNA is TGCGCCAGCAGCTCCGGACAGGGGGCAACTGGCTACACCTTC.

This chain connects TRBV4-3 to TRBJ2-3, with 10 bases lining up with TRBD1. The CDR3 has 15 residues. Germline V gene sequence: CDR1 LGHNA, CDR2 YSLEER. V lost 5 bases and J lost 2; bases outside the gene matches: 4. The CDR3 coding sequence is TGCGCCAGCAGCTCGGGACAGGGGTACACAGATACGCAGTATTTT. This sequence encodes CASSSGQGYTDTQYF.

This chain joins TRBV2 and TRBJ1-3; D is perhaps TRBD1 (5 bases). Germline CDR1 and CDR2: SNHLY and FYNNEI. This CDR3 is built from 15 residues. Trimming removed 4 bases from V and 2 bases from J, with 12 bases in between. The DNA for the CDR3 is TGTGCCAGCAGTGTCGGGGCAGGGCCTGGAAACACCATATATTTT. Translating gives CASSVGAGPGNTIYF.

The chain couples TRBV19 to TRBJ1-5, with D tentatively TRBD1 (6 bases). The CDR3 extends over 13 amino acids. With 7 bases removed from V and 5 bases from J, the gap between germline ends came to 12 bases. Germline V CDR1 and CDR2: LNHDA, SQIVND (reference sequence). The CDR3 DNA reads as TGTGCCAGTACCCTACAGGGCTATCAGCCCCAGCATTTT. Translation gives CASTLQGYQPQHF. Combining the CDR3 with reference TRBV19 and TRBJ1-5 gives the whole variable domain DGGITQSPKYLFRKEGQNVTLSCEQNLNHDAMYWYRQDPGQGLRLIYYSQIVNDFQKGDIAEGYSVSREKKESFPLTVTSAQKNPTAFYLCASTLQGYQPQHFGDGTRLSIL.

The chain employs TRBV29-1 and TRBJ2-2; D might be TRBD1 (6 bases). The CDR3 runs 13 residues. V lost 2 bases and J lost 6, with 10 bases in between. Germline V CDR1 and CDR2: SQVTM, ANQGSEA. The CDR3 nucleotides are TGCAGCGTTGAACCAGGGGCGGCCGGGGAGCTGTTTTTT. Its protein product is CSVEPGAAGELFF.